This TCR beta chain was identified during a study of glioma-infiltrating T cells after dendritic cell vaccination. Germline CDR1 SGHRS, CDR2 YFSETQ. V gave up 1 base and J gave up 4 bases, with 11 bases separating them. There are 14 residues in the CDR3. Profiled with immunoSEQ multiplex PCR; TCRdb holds only in-frame clones, not every one. The table has about 96,000 clones, 70% to 80% seen once. V and J are TRBV5-1 and TRBJ1-1; D remains ambiguous. The TCR comes from a human donor with glioblastoma. This sample comprised blood, obtained before dendritic cell vaccination. The CDR3 DNA follows: TGCGCCAGCAGCTTGACGGAGTGGAGCACTGAAGCTTTCTTT. Protein sequence: CASSLTEWSTEAFF.